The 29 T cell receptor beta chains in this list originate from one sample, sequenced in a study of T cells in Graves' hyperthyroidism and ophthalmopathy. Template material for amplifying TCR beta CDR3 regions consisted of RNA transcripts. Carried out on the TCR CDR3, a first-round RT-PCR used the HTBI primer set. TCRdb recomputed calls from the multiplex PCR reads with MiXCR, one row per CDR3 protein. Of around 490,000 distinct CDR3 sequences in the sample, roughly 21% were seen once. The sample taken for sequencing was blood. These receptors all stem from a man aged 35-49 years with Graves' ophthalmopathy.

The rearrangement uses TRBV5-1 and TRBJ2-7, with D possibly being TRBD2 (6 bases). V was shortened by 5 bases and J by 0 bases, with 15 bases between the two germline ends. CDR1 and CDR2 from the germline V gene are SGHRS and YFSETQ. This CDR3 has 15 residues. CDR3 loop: CASSSGEASSYEQYF. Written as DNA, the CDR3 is TGCGCCAGCAGTTCCGGGGAGGCCTCCTCCTACGAGCAGTACTTC.

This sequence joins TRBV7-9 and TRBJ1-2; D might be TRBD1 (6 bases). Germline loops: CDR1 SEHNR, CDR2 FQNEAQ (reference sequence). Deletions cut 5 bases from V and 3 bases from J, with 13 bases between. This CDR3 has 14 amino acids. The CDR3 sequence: CASSPDTGYYGYTF. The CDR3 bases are TGTGCCAGCAGCCCAGATACAGGGTACTATGGCTACACCTTC.

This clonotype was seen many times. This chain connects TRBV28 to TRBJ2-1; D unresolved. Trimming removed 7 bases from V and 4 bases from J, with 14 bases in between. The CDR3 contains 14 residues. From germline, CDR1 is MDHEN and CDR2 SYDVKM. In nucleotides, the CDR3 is TGTGCCAGCAATGGCGGAGCCACTTACAATGAGCAGTTCTTC. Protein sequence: CASNGGATYNEQFF.

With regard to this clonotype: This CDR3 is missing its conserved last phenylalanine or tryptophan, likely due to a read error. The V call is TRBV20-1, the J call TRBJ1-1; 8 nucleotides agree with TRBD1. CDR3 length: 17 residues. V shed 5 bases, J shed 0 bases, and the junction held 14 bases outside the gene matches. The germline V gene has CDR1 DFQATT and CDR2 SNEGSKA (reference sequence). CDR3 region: CSAPPPLRDRLNTEAFL. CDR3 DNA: TGCAGTGCTCCGCCCCCACTCCGGGACAGGTTGAACACTGAAGCTTTCCTT.

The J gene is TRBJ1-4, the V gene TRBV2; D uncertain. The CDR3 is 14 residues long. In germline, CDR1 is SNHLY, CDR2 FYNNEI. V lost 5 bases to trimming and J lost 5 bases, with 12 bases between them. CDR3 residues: CASSLTVLNEKLFF. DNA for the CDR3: TGTGCCAGCAGTCTTACAGTGTTAAATGAAAAACTGTTTTTT.

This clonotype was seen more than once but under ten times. The CDR3 nucleotides read TGCGCCAGCAGCTTGGAACGGACACGGAACACTGAAGCTTTCTTT. Its protein product is CASSLERTRNTEAFF. V gene TRBV5-1 combines with J gene TRBJ1-1, with D perhaps matching TRBD1 (5 bases). V dropped 0 bases and J dropped 1 base, with 10 bases sitting between them. Germline CDR1 is SGHRS and CDR2 is YFSETQ. The CDR3 totals 15 residues.

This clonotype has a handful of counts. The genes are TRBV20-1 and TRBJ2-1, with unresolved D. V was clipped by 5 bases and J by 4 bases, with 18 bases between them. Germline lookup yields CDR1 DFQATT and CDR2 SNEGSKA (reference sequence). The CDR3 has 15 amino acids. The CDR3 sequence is CSASGRFPEYNEQFF. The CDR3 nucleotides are TGCAGTGCTTCCGGGCGATTCCCGGAATACAATGAGCAGTTCTTC.

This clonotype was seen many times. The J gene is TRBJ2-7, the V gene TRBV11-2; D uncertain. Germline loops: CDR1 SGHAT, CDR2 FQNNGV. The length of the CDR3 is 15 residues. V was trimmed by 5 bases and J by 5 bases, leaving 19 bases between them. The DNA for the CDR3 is TGTGCCAGCAGCCCTTCCCGTTTAATGACCCACGAGCAGTACTTC. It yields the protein CASSPSRLMTHEQYF.

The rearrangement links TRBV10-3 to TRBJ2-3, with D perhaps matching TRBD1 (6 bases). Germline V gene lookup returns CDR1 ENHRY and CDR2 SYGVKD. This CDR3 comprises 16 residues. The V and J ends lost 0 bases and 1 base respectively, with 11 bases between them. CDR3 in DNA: TGTGCCATCAGTGAGTCGAGGGGGATAGGCACAGATACGCAGTATTTT. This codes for CAISESRGIGTDTQYF.

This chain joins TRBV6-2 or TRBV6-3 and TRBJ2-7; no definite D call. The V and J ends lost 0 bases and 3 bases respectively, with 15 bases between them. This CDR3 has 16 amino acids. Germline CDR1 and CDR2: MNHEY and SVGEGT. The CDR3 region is CASSYSIGFLFYEQYF. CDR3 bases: TGTGCCAGCAGTTACTCGATTGGGTTCCTTTTCTACGAGCAGTACTTC.

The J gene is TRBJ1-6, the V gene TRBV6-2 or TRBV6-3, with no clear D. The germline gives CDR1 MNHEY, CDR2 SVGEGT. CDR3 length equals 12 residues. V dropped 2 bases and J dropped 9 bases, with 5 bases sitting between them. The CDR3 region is CASSYRVSPLHF. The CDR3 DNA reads TGTGCCAGCAGTTACAGGGTTTCACCCCTCCACTTT.

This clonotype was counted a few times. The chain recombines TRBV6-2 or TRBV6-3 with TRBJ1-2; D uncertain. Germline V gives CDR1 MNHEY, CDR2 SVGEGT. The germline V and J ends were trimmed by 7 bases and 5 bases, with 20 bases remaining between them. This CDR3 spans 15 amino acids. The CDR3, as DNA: TGTGCCAGCAAGGAAGCACCCGGGCGACAATATGGCTACACCTTC. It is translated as CASKEAPGRQYGYTF.

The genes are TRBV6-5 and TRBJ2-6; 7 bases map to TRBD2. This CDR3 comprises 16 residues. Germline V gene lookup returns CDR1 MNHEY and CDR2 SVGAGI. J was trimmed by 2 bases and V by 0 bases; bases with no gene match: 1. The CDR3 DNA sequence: TGTGCCAGCAGTTACTCGGGAGGGACTGGGGCCAACGTCCTGACTTTC. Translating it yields CASSYSGGTGANVLTF.

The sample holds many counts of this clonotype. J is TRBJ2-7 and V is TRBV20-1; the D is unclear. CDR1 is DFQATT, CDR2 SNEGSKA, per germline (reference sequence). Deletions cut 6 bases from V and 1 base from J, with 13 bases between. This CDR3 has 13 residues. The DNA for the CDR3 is TGCAGTGCCGAAAGCCCTACATCCTACGAGCAGTACTTC. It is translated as CSAESPTSYEQYF.

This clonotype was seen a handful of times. CDR3 coding DNA: TGCGCCAGCAGCCAACAGACTAGCGGGAGCCGAGGTGAGCAGTTCTTC. Protein product: CASSQQTSGSRGEQFF. The gene calls are TRBV4-1 and TRBJ2-1; 12 nucleotides match TRBD2. With V trimmed by 2 bases and J by 9 bases, 8 bases remained unmatched. Germline CDR1 MGHRA, CDR2 YSYEKL. The CDR3 sequence is 16 residues long.

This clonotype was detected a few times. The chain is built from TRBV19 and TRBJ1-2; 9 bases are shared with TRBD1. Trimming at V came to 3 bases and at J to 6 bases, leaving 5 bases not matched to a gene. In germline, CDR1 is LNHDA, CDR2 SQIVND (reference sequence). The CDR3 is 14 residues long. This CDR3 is CASSIGQGQNGYTF. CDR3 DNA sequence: TGTGCCAGTAGTATCGGACAGGGGCAAAATGGCTACACCTTC. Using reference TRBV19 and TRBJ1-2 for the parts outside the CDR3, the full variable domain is DGGITQSPKYLFRKEGQNVTLSCEQNLNHDAMYWYRQDPGQGLRLIYYSQIVNDFQKGDIAEGYSVSREKKESFPLTVTSAQKNPTAFYLCASSIGQGQNGYTFGSGTRLTVV.

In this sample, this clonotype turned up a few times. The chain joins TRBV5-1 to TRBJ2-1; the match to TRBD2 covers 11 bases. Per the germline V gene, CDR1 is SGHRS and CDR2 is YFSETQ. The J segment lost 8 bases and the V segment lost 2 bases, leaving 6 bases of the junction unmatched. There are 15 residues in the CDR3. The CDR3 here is CASSFTSGSSDEQFF. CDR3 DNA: TGCGCCAGCAGCTTTACTAGCGGGAGTAGCGATGAGCAGTTCTTC.

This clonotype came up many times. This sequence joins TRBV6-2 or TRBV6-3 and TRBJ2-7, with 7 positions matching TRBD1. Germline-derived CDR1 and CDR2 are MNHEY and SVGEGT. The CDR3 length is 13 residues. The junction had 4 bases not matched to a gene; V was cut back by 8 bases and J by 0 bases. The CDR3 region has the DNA TGTGCCAGCTTTGGGACAGACTCCTACGAGCAGTACTTC. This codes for CASFGTDSYEQYF.

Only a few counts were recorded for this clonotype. The CDR3 DNA is TGTGCCATCAGCCCCCTGGGGGGCACTGAAGCTTTCTTT. This sequence encodes CAISPLGGTEAFF. The chain is built from TRBV10-3 and TRBJ1-1; maybe TRBD1 (5 bases). V was shortened by 6 bases and J by 4 bases, with 12 bases between the two germline ends. This CDR3 is built from 13 residues. Germline CDR1 reads ENHRY; CDR2 reads SYGVKD.

CDR3 sequence reads: CASSQPTKRGNEQFF. Written as DNA, the CDR3 is TGTGCCAGTAGTCAACCAACAAAGAGGGGCAATGAGCAGTTCTTC. The chain is built from TRBV19 and TRBJ2-1; D tentatively reads TRBD1 or TRBD2 (5 bases each). V shed 5 bases and J shed 6 bases, with 17 bases lying between them. This CDR3 contains 15 residues. The germline V gene has CDR1 LNHDA and CDR2 SQIVND (reference sequence).

CDR3 DNA: TGTGCCAGCAGTTACCGACTTTACTACGAGCAGTACTTC. Its protein product is CASSYRLYYEQYF. This chain links TRBV6-2 or TRBV6-3 with TRBJ2-7; D is undetermined. The CDR3 is 13 amino acids. Germline assignment: CDR1 MNHEY and CDR2 SVGEGT. The ends were cut back, 2 bases at V and 3 bases at J, with 8 bases in the middle.

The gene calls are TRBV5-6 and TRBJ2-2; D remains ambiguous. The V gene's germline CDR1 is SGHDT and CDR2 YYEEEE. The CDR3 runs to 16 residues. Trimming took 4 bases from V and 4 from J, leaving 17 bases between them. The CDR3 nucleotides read TGTGCCAGCAGCCCACCCACAGTTCCGGGCACCGGGGAGCTGTTTTTT. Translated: CASSPPTVPGTGELFF.

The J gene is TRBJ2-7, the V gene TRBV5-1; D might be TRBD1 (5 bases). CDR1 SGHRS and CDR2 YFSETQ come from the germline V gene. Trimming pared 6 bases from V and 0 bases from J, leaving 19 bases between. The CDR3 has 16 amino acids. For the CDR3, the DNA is TGCGCCAGCACCTCAGGGCTGGGGTTGGACTCCTACGAGCAGTACTTC. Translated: CASTSGLGLDSYEQYF.

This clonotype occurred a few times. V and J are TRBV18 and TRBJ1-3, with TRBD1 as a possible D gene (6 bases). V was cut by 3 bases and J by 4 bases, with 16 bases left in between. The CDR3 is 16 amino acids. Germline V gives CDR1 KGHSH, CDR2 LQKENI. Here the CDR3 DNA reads TGTGCCAGCTCACCGGAGACAGGCGGTAAAGGAAACACCATATATTTT. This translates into CASSPETGGKGNTIYF.

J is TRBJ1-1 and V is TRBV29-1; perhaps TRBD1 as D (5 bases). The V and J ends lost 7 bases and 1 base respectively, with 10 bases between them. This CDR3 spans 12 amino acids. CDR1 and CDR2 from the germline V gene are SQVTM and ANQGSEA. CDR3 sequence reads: CSGVQGNTEAFF. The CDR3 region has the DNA TGCAGCGGGGTCCAGGGGAACACTGAAGCTTTCTTT. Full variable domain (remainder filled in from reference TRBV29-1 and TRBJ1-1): SAVISQKPSRDICQRGTSLTIQCQVDSQVTMMFWYRQQPGQSLTLIATANQGSEATYESGFVIDKFPISRPNLTFSTLTVSNMSPEDSSIYLCSGVQGNTEAFFGQGTRLTVV.

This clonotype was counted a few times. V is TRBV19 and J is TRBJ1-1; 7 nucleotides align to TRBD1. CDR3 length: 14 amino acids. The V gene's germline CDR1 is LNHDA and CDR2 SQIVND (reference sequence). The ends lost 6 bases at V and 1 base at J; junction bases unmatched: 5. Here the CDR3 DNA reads TGTGCCAGTAGCCACAGGGGAGAGAACACTGAAGCTTTCTTT. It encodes CASSHRGENTEAFF.

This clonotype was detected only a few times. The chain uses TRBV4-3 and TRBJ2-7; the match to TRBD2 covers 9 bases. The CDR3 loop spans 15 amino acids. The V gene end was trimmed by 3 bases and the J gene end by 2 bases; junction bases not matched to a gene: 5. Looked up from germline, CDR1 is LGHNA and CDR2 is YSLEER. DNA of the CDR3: TGCGCCAGCAGCCAGACTAGCGGATATACCTACGAGCAGTACTTC. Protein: CASSQTSGYTYEQYF.

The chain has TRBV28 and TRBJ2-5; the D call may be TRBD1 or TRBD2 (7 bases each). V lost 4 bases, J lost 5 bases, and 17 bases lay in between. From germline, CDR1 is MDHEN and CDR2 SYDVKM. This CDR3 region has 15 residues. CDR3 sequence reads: CASSYDSGGGETQYF. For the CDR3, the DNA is TGTGCCAGCAGTTACGATTCAGGGGGAGGGGAGACCCAGTACTTC.

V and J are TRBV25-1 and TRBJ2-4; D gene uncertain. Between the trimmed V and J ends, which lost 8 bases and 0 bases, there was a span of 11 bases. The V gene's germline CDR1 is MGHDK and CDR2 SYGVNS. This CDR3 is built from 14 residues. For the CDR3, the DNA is TGTGCCAGCTTCGCAGGCCCAGCCAAAAACATTCAGTACTTC. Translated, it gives CASFAGPAKNIQYF.